A single sample gave rise to the 22 T cell receptor beta chains below, sequenced in a study of cytomegalovirus exposure and HLA in healthy donors. TCRdb keeps only in-frame clones here, not all; method: immunoSEQ multiplex PCR. This table holds about 110,000 clones, approximately 91% found once. Specimen: PBMCs. The receptors stem from a woman aged 18-29 years in good health and CMV-seronegative.

The rearrangement links TRBV6-5 to TRBJ2-7; D perhaps matches TRBD2 (6 bases). In germline, CDR1 is MNHEY, CDR2 SVGAGI. V lost 5 bases and J 2 bases, leaving 16 bases between the germline ends. CDR3 length equals 15 residues. The CDR3 coding sequence is TGTGCCAGCAGTCAGCTGGGGGAGGTACCCTACGAGCAGTACTTC. This sequence encodes CASSQLGEVPYEQYF.

This clone was detected only a few times. This chain links TRBV7-8 with TRBJ2-1; TRBD2 might be the D (6 bases). V lost 2 bases, J lost 8 bases, and 10 bases lay in between. The CDR3 is made up of 13 amino acids. Germline loops: CDR1 SGHVS, CDR2 FQNEAQ. The CDR3 is CASSLTRDYEQFF. As DNA, the CDR3 is TGTGCCAGCAGCTTAACCAGGGACTATGAGCAGTTCTTC.

The chain combines TRBV7-8 with TRBJ1-1; D is perhaps TRBD1 (5 bases). Trimming took 5 bases from V and 5 from J, leaving 15 bases between them. Per the germline V gene, CDR1 is SGHVS and CDR2 is FQNEAQ. This CDR3 region has 14 residues. CDR3 amino acids: CASSLGGWGTEAFF. The CDR3 DNA follows: TGTGCCAGCAGCCTCGGGGGATGGGGGACTGAAGCTTTCTTT. Filled out from reference TRBV7-8 and TRBJ1-1, the complete variable domain reads GAGVSQSPRYKVAKRGQDVALRCDPISGHVSLFWYQQALGQGPEFLTYFQNEAQLDKSGLPSDRFFAERPEGSVSTLKIQRTQQEDSAVYLCASSLGGWGTEAFFGQGTRLTVV.

The V gene is TRBV11-2, the J gene TRBJ2-7; D perhaps matches TRBD2 (6 bases). V was clipped by 1 base and J by 6 bases, with 7 bases between them. This CDR3 spans 12 amino acids. The germline V gene has CDR1 SGHAT and CDR2 FQNNGV. As DNA, the CDR3 is TGTGCCAGCAGCTTAGGGGGAGGCGAGCAGTACTTC. This translates into CASSLGGGEQYF.

The chain employs TRBV4-2 and TRBJ2-1; 8 bases are shared with TRBD2. V lost 5 bases to trimming and J lost 5 bases; unmatched junction nucleotides: 20. CDR1 and CDR2 (germline): LGHNA, YNFKEQ. CDR3 length: 19 residues. In DNA, the CDR3 is TGTGCCAGCAGCAAAGTATACCCGACTAGCGCCCTTCGGGACAATGAGCAGTTCTTC. It specifies CASSKVYPTSALRDNEQFF.

V gene TRBV2 combines with J gene TRBJ2-3; a weak D match, TRBD2 (7 bases). The CDR3 covers 22 residues. CDR1 is SNHLY, CDR2 FYNNEI, per germline. V shed 4 bases and J shed 5 bases, with 37 bases lying between them. CDR3 in DNA: TGTGCCAGCAGTGGGAGGTCGACGACCCACCCGGGCCGCGGGGGCTTAAAAGATACGCAGTATTTT. This codes for CASSGRSTTHPGRGGLKDTQYF.

The V call is TRBV5-1, the J call TRBJ2-2, with 8 bases aligning to TRBD2. Germline values: CDR1 SGHRS, CDR2 YFSETQ. V was pared by 2 bases and J by 1 base, with 7 bases of the junction left unmatched. This CDR3 contains 17 residues. The CDR3: CASSLIGGGLNTGELFF. As DNA, the CDR3 is TGCGCCAGCAGCTTAATAGGCGGGGGGCTGAACACCGGGGAGCTGTTTTTT.

The chain joins TRBV18 to TRBJ2-1; 8 nucleotides line up with TRBD2. Losses at the gene ends were 3 bases for V and 0 bases for J; bases not matched to a gene: 4. The CDR3 runs to 16 residues. Germline CDR1 reads KGHSH; CDR2 reads LQKENI. The CDR3 DNA reads as TGTGCCAGCTCACCTCCGGCGGGAGGCTCCTACAATGAGCAGTTCTTC. It translates to CASSPPAGGSYNEQFF.

This clone was recorded once. The chain recombines TRBV7-3 with TRBJ2-3; TRBD2 matches 7 bases. Germline V gene lookup returns CDR1 SGHTA and CDR2 FQGTGA. V dropped 4 bases and J dropped 2; count of bases not matched to a gene: 6. This CDR3 contains 15 residues. The CDR3 is CASSSREANTDTQYF. The CDR3 nucleotides are TGTGCCAGCAGCTCACGGGAGGCCAACACAGATACGCAGTATTTT.

The chain employs TRBV5-1 and TRBJ2-3; 7 bases are a match to TRBD2. This CDR3 is built from 15 residues. Per germline, CDR1 SGHRS and CDR2 YFSETQ. J gave up 1 base and V 1 base, and 3 bases lay outside the gene matches. CDR3 loop: CASSLNAGGTDTQYF. The CDR3 DNA is TGCGCCAGCAGCTTGAATGCGGGGGGCACAGATACGCAGTATTTT.

The chain uses TRBV13 and TRBJ2-7; TRBD2 matches 13 bases. J lost 3 bases, V lost 3 bases, and 8 bases had no gene match. The CDR3 runs 17 residues. The V gene's germline CDR1 is PRHDT and CDR2 FYEKMQ (reference sequence). In DNA form, the CDR3 reads TGTGCCAGCAGCTTCCGGACTAGCGGGAGAGAGGGCTACGAGCAGTACTTC. It codes for CASSFRTSGREGYEQYF.

The genes are TRBV9 and TRBJ2-1; unclear D gene. The CDR3 contains 15 residues. CDR1 is SGDLS and CDR2 is YYNGEE in the germline V gene. With 0 bases removed from V and 1 base from J, the gap between germline ends came to 8 bases. The CDR3 spells CASSVAGLSYNEQFF. The CDR3 region has the DNA TGTGCCAGCAGCGTAGCGGGTCTTTCCTACAATGAGCAGTTCTTC. Complete variable domain (other parts from reference TRBV9 and TRBJ2-1): DSGVTQTPKHLITATGQRVTLRCSPRSGDLSVYWYQQSLDQGLQFLIQYYNGEERAKGNILERFSAQQFPDLHSELNLSSLELGDSALYFCASSVAGLSYNEQFFGPGTRLTVL.

The J gene is TRBJ2-1, the V gene TRBV9; D may be TRBD1 (5 bases). Trimming removed 0 bases from V and 5 bases from J, with 12 bases in between. Per germline, CDR1 SGDLS and CDR2 YYNGEE. This CDR3 has 15 residues. The CDR3: CASSVERGINNEQFF. The CDR3 DNA reads TGTGCCAGCAGCGTAGAAAGGGGAATTAACAATGAGCAGTTCTTC.

This chain uses TRBV28 with TRBJ2-5, with 7 bases aligning to TRBD1. This CDR3 contains 14 residues. Unmatched junction bases numbered 10, after V lost 8 bases and J lost 4 bases. Germline CDR1 MDHEN, CDR2 SYDVKM. This chain's CDR3 is CASRRQGDLETQYF. CDR3 coding DNA: TGTGCCAGCCGGAGACAGGGTGATTTAGAGACCCAGTACTTC.

The chain recombines TRBV7-9 with TRBJ2-1, with TRBD1 identical over 7 bases. The CDR3 extends over 14 amino acids. Germline V gene lookup returns CDR1 SEHNR and CDR2 FQNEAQ (reference sequence). V was pared by 5 bases and J by 8 bases, with 9 bases of the junction left unmatched. The DNA of the CDR3 is TGTGCCAGCAGCGCCGACAGGGACGGCTATGAGCAGTTCTTC. Amino acids: CASSADRDGYEQFF.

The CDR3 sequence is CASSLGGERQDTEAFF. The CDR3 DNA reads as TGTGCCAGCAGCTTGGGAGGAGAGAGACAGGACACTGAAGCTTTCTTT. The chain has TRBV5-4 and TRBJ1-1; D may be TRBD1 (6 bases). This CDR3 contains 16 residues. Germline V lookup: CDR1 SGHNT, CDR2 YYREEE (reference sequence). V lost 0 bases and J lost 3, with 15 bases in between.

V and J are TRBV6-4 and TRBJ2-1; 9 nucleotides match TRBD1. Trimming at V came to 3 bases and at J to 9 bases, leaving 15 bases not matched to a gene. The CDR3 runs 17 residues. CDR1 MRHNA and CDR2 SNTAGT come from the germline V gene. As DNA, the CDR3 is TGTGCCAGCAGTGAACAGGGGGCCCTTGAGGGCGGGAGTGAGCAGTTCTTC. It specifies CASSEQGALEGGSEQFF.

The V and J genes are TRBV30 and TRBJ1-1; D possibly corresponds to TRBD1 (5 bases). From germline, CDR1 is GTSNPN and CDR2 SVGIG (reference sequence). The CDR3 length is 13 residues. V was pared by 4 bases and J by 3 bases, with 12 bases between. DNA of the CDR3: TGTGCCTGGAACGGGGGGTTCCACACTGAAGCTTTCTTT. It specifies CAWNGGFHTEAFF.

The chain links TRBV5-4 to TRBJ1-2, with D possibly matching TRBD1 (6 bases). This CDR3 is built from 13 residues. V lost 3 bases and J 8 bases, leaving 14 bases between the germline ends. The germline gives CDR1 SGHNT, CDR2 YYREEE (reference sequence). CDR3 in DNA: TGTGCCAGCAGCTCCCCAGGGGAAGGGGGCTACACCTTC. This sequence encodes CASSSPGEGGYTF.

The chain carries TRBV28 and TRBJ1-1, with 7 nucleotides matching TRBD1. Germline lookup yields CDR1 MDHEN and CDR2 SYDVKM. The ends lost 6 bases at V and 1 base at J; junction bases unmatched: 11. CDR3 length: 16 residues. The CDR3 region has the DNA TGTGCCAGCAGGACTCAGGGGGTCCTAAGGAACACTGAAGCTTTCTTT. Translating gives CASRTQGVLRNTEAFF.

The J gene is TRBJ2-5, the V gene TRBV5-1, with TRBD2 matching 10 bases. This CDR3 region has 17 residues. Germline V CDR1 and CDR2: SGHRS, YFSETQ. V shed 3 bases, J shed 2 bases, and the junction held 10 bases outside the gene matches. CDR3 in amino acids: CASSSRTSGDPQETQYF. As DNA, the CDR3 is TGCGCCAGCAGCTCTCGTACTAGCGGGGACCCTCAAGAGACCCAGTACTTC.

The genes are TRBV6-5 and TRBJ2-3, with a possible D match to TRBD1 (6 bases). V was cut by 0 bases and J by 4 bases, with 14 bases left in between. CDR1 is MNHEY, CDR2 SVGAGI, per germline. The CDR3 extends over 16 amino acids. The CDR3 spells CASSYSGAGESDTQYF. The CDR3 bases are TGTGCCAGCAGTTACTCGGGGGCAGGGGAATCAGATACGCAGTATTTT.